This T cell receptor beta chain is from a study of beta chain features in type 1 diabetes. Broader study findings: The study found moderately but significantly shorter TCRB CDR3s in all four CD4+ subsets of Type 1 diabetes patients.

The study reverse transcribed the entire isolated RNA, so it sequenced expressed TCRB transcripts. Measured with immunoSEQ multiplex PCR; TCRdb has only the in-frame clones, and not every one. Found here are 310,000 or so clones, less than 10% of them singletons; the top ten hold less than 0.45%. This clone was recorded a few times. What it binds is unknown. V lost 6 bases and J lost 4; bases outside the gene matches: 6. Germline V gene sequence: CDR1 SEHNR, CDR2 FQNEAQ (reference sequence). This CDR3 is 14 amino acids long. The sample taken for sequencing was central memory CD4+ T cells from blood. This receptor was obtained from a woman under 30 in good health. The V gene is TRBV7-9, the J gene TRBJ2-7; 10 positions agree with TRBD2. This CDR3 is CASRASGSEYEQYF. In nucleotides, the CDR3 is TGTGCCAGCAGGGCTAGCGGGAGTGAGTACGAGCAGTACTTC. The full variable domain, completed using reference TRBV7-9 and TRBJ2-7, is DTGVSQNPRHKITKRGQNVTFRCDPISEHNRLYWYRQTLGQGPEFLTYFQNEAQLEKSRLLSDRFSAERPKGSFSTLEIQRTEQGDSAMYLCASRASGSEYEQYFGPGTRLTVT.